These 21 T cell receptor beta chains were all obtained from the same sample, sequenced in a study of blood T cell repertoires in COVID-19. This table comes from immunoSEQ multiplex PCR, and its TCRdb copy is limited to in-frame clones, with some not included. Of about 44,000 clones listed, about nine tenths are singletons. Source material: peripheral blood. All receptors come from a woman over 75 in a cohort sampled during active or convalescent COVID-19.

This chain connects TRBV2 to TRBJ2-2; unclear D gene. The CDR3 is made up of 11 amino acids. V lost 6 bases, J lost 5 bases, and 4 bases lay in between. CDR1 and CDR2 from the germline V gene are SNHLY and FYNNEI. This CDR3 reads CASRETGELFF. As DNA, the CDR3 is TGTGCCAGCAGAGAGACCGGGGAGCTGTTTTTT.

The genes are TRBV25-1 and TRBJ2-7, with 8 bases lining up with TRBD1. Germline CDR1 reads MGHDK; CDR2 reads SYGVNS. The CDR3 contains 13 residues. With 6 bases clipped from V and 12 bases from J, the junction kept 13 bases outside the gene matches. As DNA, the CDR3 is TGTGCCAGCAGGGACAGGGCAGGGCCCCATGCGTACTTC. Amino acids: CASRDRAGPHAYF.

V gene TRBV28 combines with J gene TRBJ1-5, with 9 bases matching TRBD1. This CDR3 contains 15 residues. Germline CDR1 and CDR2: MDHEN and SYDVKM. Trimming at V came to 5 bases and at J to 4 bases, leaving 6 bases not matched to a gene. The CDR3 reads CASSPWDRENQPQHF. As DNA, the CDR3 is TGTGCCAGCAGTCCCTGGGACAGGGAGAATCAGCCCCAGCATTTT.

The genes are TRBV2 and TRBJ2-3; 8 bases map to TRBD1. The CDR3 runs 15 residues. J was trimmed by 6 bases and V by 4 bases; bases with no gene match: 9. Germline values: CDR1 SNHLY, CDR2 FYNNEI. The CDR3 region has the DNA TGTGCCAGCAGTGGCCAGGGGGCAGCGAGCGATACGCAGTATTTT. As protein: CASSGQGAASDTQYF.

In DNA, the CDR3 is TGTGCCAGCAGCGTAGGGTGGGGGGAGTACAATGAGCAGTTCTTC. It specifies CASSVGWGEYNEQFF. The chain links TRBV9 to TRBJ2-1; a weak D match, TRBD2 (6 bases). The CDR3 runs to 15 residues. The V gene lost 0 bases and the J gene lost 4 bases, with 11 bases spanning the gap. Germline V CDR1 and CDR2: SGDLS, YYNGEE.

This chain connects TRBV5-1 to TRBJ1-1, with TRBD1 matching 8 bases. Germline-derived CDR1 and CDR2 are SGHRS and YFSETQ. Germline trimming cut 2 bases from V and 11 bases from J; bases unmatched to any gene: 8. This CDR3 is built from 13 residues. The CDR3 DNA reads as TGCGCCAGCAGCTTACAAGACAGGGGTATGGCTTTCTTT. Translation gives CASSLQDRGMAFF.

This chain joins TRBV6-5 and TRBJ2-1, with TRBD1 identical over 8 bases. The CDR3 totals 15 residues. Germline loops: CDR1 MNHEY, CDR2 SVGAGI. Unmatched junction bases numbered 6, after V lost 5 bases and J lost 3 bases. CDR3: CASSPTGTGYNEQFF. The CDR3 DNA sequence: TGTGCCAGCAGTCCGACCGGGACAGGCTACAATGAGCAGTTCTTC.

This chain links TRBV12-3 or TRBV12-4 with TRBJ1-3; weak D call: TRBD1 (5 bases). The CDR3 has 13 residues. V lost 2 bases, J lost 4 bases, and 6 bases lay in between. Written as DNA, the CDR3 is TGTGCCAGCAGTTTAAAGGGGGGAAACACCATATATTTT. This sequence encodes CASSLKGGNTIYF.

The CDR3 region is CASSLGGQGAFYGYTF. The CDR3 DNA follows: TGTGCCAGCAGCTTGGGGGGACAGGGGGCTTTCTATGGCTACACCTTC. V usage is TRBV5-4 and J usage is TRBJ1-2, with TRBD1 matching over 12 bases. CDR1 is SGHNT and CDR2 is YYREEE in the germline V gene (reference sequence). There are 16 residues in the CDR3. The ends lost 0 bases at V and 4 bases at J; junction bases unmatched: 4.

The V gene is TRBV28, the J gene TRBJ2-1, with TRBD1 matching over 8 bases. V lost 7 bases, J lost 3 bases, and 11 bases stayed unmatched. CDR3 length: 16 amino acids. Looked up from germline, CDR1 is MDHEN and CDR2 is SYDVKM. The CDR3 DNA follows: TGTGCCAGCATTAAACAGGGGGGTGGTTTCTACAATGAGCAGTTCTTC. Protein sequence: CASIKQGGGFYNEQFF.

The chain has TRBV11-2 and TRBJ2-3; 8 bases are a match to TRBD2. Germline values: CDR1 SGHAT, CDR2 FQNNGV. This CDR3 spans 16 amino acids. V was pared by 4 bases and J by 2 bases, with 8 bases of the junction left unmatched. In DNA form, the CDR3 reads TGTGCCAGCAGCTCGATAAGCGGGAGTGTCACAGATACGCAGTATTTT. Amino acid sequence: CASSSISGSVTDTQYF.

The CDR3 nucleotides are TGTGCCAGCAGTGCAGGGATACTCGTCTATGGCTACACCTTC. Protein: CASSAGILVYGYTF. The chain carries TRBV2 and TRBJ1-2; TRBD1 is a possible D gene (5 bases). Trimming pared 4 bases from V and 4 bases from J, leaving 13 bases between. From germline, CDR1 is SNHLY and CDR2 FYNNEI. The CDR3 loop spans 14 amino acids. The full variable domain, rest sourced from reference TRBV2 and TRBJ1-2, is EPEVTQTPSHQVTQMGQEVILRCVPISNHLYFYWYRQILGQKVEFLVSFYNNEISEKSEIFDDQFSVERPDGSNFTLKIRSTKLEDSAMYFCASSAGILVYGYTFGSGTRLTVV.

This rearrangement joins TRBV10-3 to TRBJ2-7; 7 bases map to TRBD2. CDR1 ENHRY and CDR2 SYGVKD come from the germline V gene. The CDR3 totals 14 residues. Trimming removed 2 bases from V and 4 bases from J; junction bases left unmatched: 5. The CDR3 bases are TGTGCCATCAGTGAGCTGGCTAGCGGTTACGAGCAGTACTTC. This codes for CAISELASGYEQYF.

In this sample, this clone is medium-sized. The chain uses TRBV7-9 and TRBJ1-4; a possible D gene is TRBD1 (6 bases). Germline CDR1 reads SEHNR; CDR2 reads FQNEAQ (reference sequence). The V end lost 1 base, the J end lost 5 bases, and 8 bases lay between the germline ends. The CDR3 has 14 amino acids. In nucleotides, the CDR3 is TGTGCCAGCAGCTTAGACAGGGCGAATGAAAAACTGTTTTTT. Translation gives CASSLDRANEKLFF.

The chain uses TRBV3-1 (or the pseudogene TRBV3-2) and TRBJ1-4, with 8 bases that match TRBD1. The CDR3 totals 14 residues. Germline V gene data show CDR1 as LGHDT and CDR2 as YNNKEL (reference sequence). Trimming cost V 5 bases and J 6 bases; bases outside gene matches: 5. The CDR3 region is CASSDRGGHEKLFF. The CDR3 region has the DNA TGTGCCAGCAGCGACAGGGGAGGGCATGAAAAACTGTTTTTT.

Here the CDR3 reads CASSVAAGSGGTDTQYF. The CDR3 DNA is TGTGCCAGCAGCGTAGCTGCCGGATCCGGGGGAACAGATACGCAGTATTTT. The rearrangement links TRBV9 to TRBJ2-3, with D perhaps matching TRBD2 (6 bases). This CDR3 region has 17 residues. Deletions cut 0 bases from V and 3 bases from J, with 17 bases between. Germline CDR1 and CDR2: SGDLS and YYNGEE.

This clone was seen only a few times. The CDR3 DNA reads as TGTGCCAGCAGCCGGGCGGCAGGGGAGGGCTACACCTTC. It yields the protein CASSRAAGEGYTF. J is TRBJ1-2 and V is TRBV7-8; D perhaps matches TRBD1 (6 bases). This CDR3 contains 13 residues. CDR1 and CDR2 (germline): SGHVS, FQNEAQ. The V and J ends lost 5 bases and 8 bases respectively, with 15 bases between them.

The chain joins TRBV24-1 to TRBJ2-1; D possibly corresponds to TRBD1 (6 bases). CDR1 KGHDR and CDR2 SFDVKD come from the germline V gene. The CDR3 spans 16 residues. V lost 3 bases, J lost 7 bases, and 18 bases lay in between. The CDR3 coding sequence is TGTGCCACCAGTGATGTAACAGGGAAGATTGAAAATGAGCAGTTCTTC. This encodes CATSDVTGKIENEQFF.

The V and J genes are TRBV20-1 and TRBJ2-7, with D unresolved. Trimming left V 3 bases short and J 4 bases short, with 7 bases between. The CDR3 has 11 residues. Germline CDR1 reads DFQATT; CDR2 reads SNEGSKA (reference sequence). Here the CDR3 reads CSASTGYEQYF. The CDR3 DNA reads as TGCAGTGCTAGTACGGGTTACGAGCAGTACTTC.

The chain combines TRBV5-4 with TRBJ1-1, with 8 bases that match TRBD1. CDR3 size: 16 residues. CDR1 SGHNT and CDR2 YYREEE come from the germline V gene (reference sequence). With 4 bases clipped from V and 8 bases from J, the junction kept 16 bases outside the gene matches. Here the CDR3 reads CASSPPKSRGQVEAFF. The CDR3 region has the DNA TGTGCCAGCAGCCCCCCAAAGTCTCGGGGACAGGTCGAAGCTTTCTTT.

The chain carries TRBV6-5 and TRBJ2-1; possible D gene TRBD2, 5 bases. The CDR3 totals 13 residues. V dropped 6 bases and J dropped 2 bases, with 8 bases sitting between them. Per germline, CDR1 MNHEY and CDR2 SVGAGI. CDR3 DNA: TGTGCCAGCAGGGGTAGCGCCTACAATGAGCAGTTCTTC. Protein product: CASRGSAYNEQFF.